This T cell receptor (beta chain) was captured by sequencing in a study of vaccination effects on CD4 cells after COVID-19. Turning to the study itself: The second dose preceded post-vaccine samples by a median of 72 days.

Concerning this clone: The antigen remains unidentified.

The assay was immunoSEQ multiplex PCR, and TCRdb's table has in-frame clones only and misses some. The sample consists of 20,000 to 25,000 clones, about 70% of them appearing once. Antigen-specific CD4+ T cells were expanded with viral peptide pools in the ViraFEST assay before sequencing. Isolation of CD4+ T cells took place after approximately ten days of culture. The vaccine given was either BNT162b2 or mRNA-1273, in two doses. The receptor comes from a human donor who received a COVID-19 vaccine. Here the sequenced sample was CD4+ T cells from PBMCs cultured with SARS-CoV-2 spike peptides, taken after COVID-19 vaccination.

The CDR3 spells CASSLSQWVAGGPLSYEQYF. The CDR3 nucleotides are TGTGCCAGCAGCTTATCTCAGTGGGTAGCGGGAGGTCCTCTCTCCTACGAGCAGTACTTC. The chain carries TRBV7-8 and TRBJ2-7; 10 bases are a match to TRBD2. The ends lost 2 bases at V and 0 bases at J; junction bases unmatched: 16. Germline-derived CDR1 and CDR2 are SGHVS and FQNEAQ. The CDR3 is 20 residues long.